These T cell receptor beta chains were read from a single sample in a study of shared clonotypes between healthy human individuals. Generated by immunoSEQ multiplex PCR, the TCRdb table keeps only in-frame clones and is missing some. The sample has about 470,000 clones; roughly 77% are singletons. The sequencing sample was made of PBMCs. These receptors were collected from a woman aged 40-49 years in good health. Some clones in this sample may be carry-over from other donors' samples. Each CDR3 is given with its conserved first and last residue. Fields, in order: J gene, clone size, D gene, V gene, CDR3 protein, CDR3 DNA. A D gene is named only where the DNA matches it firmly. Expanded clones are given a class, and other clones once, few, many or no size at all.

TRBJ1-6,.,TRBD1,TRBV7-2,CASSSGTGLTPLHF,TGTGCCAGCAGCTCCGGGACAGGGTTGACACCCCTCCACTTT
TRBJ1-2,once,TRBD1,TRBV7-2,CASSFGQGRRGYTF,TGTGCCAGCAGCTTTGGACAGGGCAGGAGGGGCTACACCTTC
TRBJ1-4,.,.,TRBV10-3,CAISEGGPNEKLFF,TGTGCCATCAGTGAAGGGGGACCTAATGAAAAACTGTTTTTT
TRBJ2-2,.,.,TRBV30,CAWSDRGNTGELFF,TGTGCCTGGAGTGATCGCGGAAACACCGGGGAGCTGTTTTTT
TRBJ2-5,.,TRBD2,TRBV4-3,CASSQVGSSGREKETQYF,TGCGCCAGCAGCCAAGTAGGTAGCAGCGGGAGAGAGAAAGAGACCCAGTACTTC
TRBJ2-2,.,.,TRBV2,CASIPGVTGELFF,TGTGCCAGCATTCCAGGAGTCACCGGGGAGCTGTTTTTT
TRBJ2-7,once,TRBD1,TRBV30,CAWSTGTGSFEQYF,TGTGCCTGGAGTACCGGGACAGGGAGTTTCGAGCAGTACTTC
TRBJ2-1,.,TRBD1,TRBV7-8,CASSSGGTSYNEQFF,TGTGCCAGCAGCTCAGGGGGAACCTCCTACAATGAGCAGTTCTTC
TRBJ1-5,.,.,TRBV6-1,CASSEVTPGGPINQPQHF,TGTGCCAGCAGTGAAGTAACGCCCGGCGGACCCATCAATCAGCCCCAGCATTTT
TRBJ1-1,.,.,TRBV19,CASSPEIRGNTEAFF,TGTGCCAGTAGTCCAGAGATCAGGGGGAACACTGAAGCTTTCTTT
TRBJ2-7,.,.,TRBV29-1,CSVGRRLQYEQYF,TGCAGCGTTGGCCGGAGATTGCAGTACGAGCAGTACTTC
TRBJ2-5,.,.,TRBV29-1,CSVGYGETQYF,TGCAGCGTTGGATACGGGGAGACCCAGTACTTC
TRBJ2-5,.,.,TRBV2,CASTTTGETQYF,TGTGCCAGCACTACGACAGGAGAGACCCAGTACTTC
TRBJ2-7,.,TRBD2,TRBV5-4,CASSPVAGGTYEQYF,TGTGCCAGCAGCCCGGTAGCGGGAGGGACCTACGAGCAGTACTTC
TRBJ1-1,.,.,TRBV11-2,CASSPGPQNTEAFF,TGTGCCAGCAGCCCGGGACCGCAGAACACTGAAGCTTTCTTT
TRBJ2-1,.,TRBD2,TRBV30,CAWRSPSLIAGGPLEYNEQFF,TGTGCCTGGAGATCCCCCTCCTTGATAGCGGGAGGGCCTTTGGAATACAATGAGCAGTTCTTC
TRBJ1-4,.,TRBD1,TRBV2,CASNVATGGNEKLFF,TGTGCCAGCAACGTAGCGACAGGGGGTAATGAAAAACTGTTTTTT
TRBJ2-7,.,TRBD2,TRBV11-2,CASSPGTSGMDEQYF,TGTGCCAGCAGCCCAGGGACTAGCGGGATGGACGAGCAGTACTTC
TRBJ2-7,.,.,TRBV7-2,CASSLRDNYEQYF,TGTGCCAGCAGCTTGAGGGACAACTACGAGCAGTACTTC
TRBJ2-3,.,TRBD2,TRBV5-4,CASSLAGGGRDTQYF,TGTGCCAGCAGCTTGGCGGGAGGAGGGAGGGATACGCAGTATTTT
TRBJ2-1,.,TRBD2,TRBV7-3,CASSLTAGVNEQFF,TGTGCCAGTAGCTTAACAGCGGGAGTTAATGAGCAGTTCTTC
TRBJ2-1,once,.,TRBV9,CASSVRASYNEQFF,TGTGCCAGCAGCGTTCGGGCCTCCTACAATGAGCAGTTCTTC
TRBJ2-1,.,.,TRBV19,CASTPRGSNEQFF,TGTGCCAGTACCCCACGGGGCTCTAATGAGCAGTTCTTC
TRBJ2-5,.,.,TRBV6-5,CATRDFPQETQYF,TGTGCCACCCGGGACTTCCCTCAAGAGACCCAGTACTTC
TRBJ1-5,.,.,TRBV6-6,CASRDQWQPQHF,TGTGCCAGCAGAGACCAGTGGCAGCCCCAGCATTTT
TRBJ2-3,.,TRBD2,TRBV18,CASSPGTSGRATDTQYF,TGTGCCAGCTCACCAGGGACTAGCGGGAGGGCGACAGATACGCAGTATTTT
TRBJ2-1,.,.,TRBV5-1,CASSLYGTYNEQFF,TGCGCCAGCAGCTTGTATGGGACTTACAATGAGCAGTTCTTC
TRBJ2-2,once,.,TRBV28,CASSSLRGGGLNTGELFF,TGTGCCAGCAGTTCCCTCCGTGGGGGGGGCCTCAACACCGGGGAGCTGTTTTTT